The clone carrying this TCR beta chain was seen once. These data are taken from a study of T cell changes during pregnancy in multiple sclerosis. CDR1 and CDR2 from the germline V gene are MNHEY and SVGAGI. The CDR3 covers 15 residues. Assay: immunoSEQ multiplex PCR; the TCRdb copy retains only in-frame clones and omits some. Of about 68,000 clones listed, 92% are singletons. The V gene is TRBV6-5, the J gene TRBJ2-5, with D possibly matching TRBD1 (6 bases). TRBJ2-7 matches the DNA end more closely, so the J call is doubtful. The clonotype comes from a female donor in good health, enrolled as a control in a pregnancy study. Sequenced material: peripheral blood, taken after pregnancy. Here the CDR3 DNA reads TGTGCCAGCAGTCAATACCAGACAGGATCCTACGAGCAGTACTTC. Translating it yields CASSQYQTGSYEQYF.